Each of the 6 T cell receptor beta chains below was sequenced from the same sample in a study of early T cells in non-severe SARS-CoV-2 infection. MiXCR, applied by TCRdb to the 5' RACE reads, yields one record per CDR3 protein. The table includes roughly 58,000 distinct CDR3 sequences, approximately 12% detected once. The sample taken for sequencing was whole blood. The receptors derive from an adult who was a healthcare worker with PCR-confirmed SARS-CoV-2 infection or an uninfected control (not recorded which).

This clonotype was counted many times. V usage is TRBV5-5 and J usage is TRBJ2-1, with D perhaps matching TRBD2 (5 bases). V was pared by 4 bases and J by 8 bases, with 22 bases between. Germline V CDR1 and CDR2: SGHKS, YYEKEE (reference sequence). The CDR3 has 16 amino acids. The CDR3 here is CASSIDKLELYDEQFF. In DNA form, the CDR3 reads TGTGCCAGCAGCATCGATAAACTAGAGCTTTATGATGAGCAGTTCTTC.

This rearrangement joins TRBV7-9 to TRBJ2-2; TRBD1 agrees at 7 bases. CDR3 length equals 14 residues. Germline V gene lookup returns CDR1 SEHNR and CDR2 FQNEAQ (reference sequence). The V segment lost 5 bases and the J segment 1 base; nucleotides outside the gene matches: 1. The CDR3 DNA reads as TGTGCCAGCAGCCGGACAGGGAACACCGGGGAGCTGTTTTTT. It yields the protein CASSRTGNTGELFF.

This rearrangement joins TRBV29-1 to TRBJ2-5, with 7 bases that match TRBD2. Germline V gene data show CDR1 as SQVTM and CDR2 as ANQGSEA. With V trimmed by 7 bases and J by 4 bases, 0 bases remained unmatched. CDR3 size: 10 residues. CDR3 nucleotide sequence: TGCAGCGGGGGGGGAGAGACCCAGTACTTC. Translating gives CSGGGETQYF.

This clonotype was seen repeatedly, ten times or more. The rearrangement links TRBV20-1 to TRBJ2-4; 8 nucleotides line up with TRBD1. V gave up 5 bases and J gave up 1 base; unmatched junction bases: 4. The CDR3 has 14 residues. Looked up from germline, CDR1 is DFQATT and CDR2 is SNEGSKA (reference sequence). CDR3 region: CSAGQGLAKNIQYF. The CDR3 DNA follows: TGCAGTGCTGGACAGGGTTTGGCCAAAAACATTCAGTACTTC.

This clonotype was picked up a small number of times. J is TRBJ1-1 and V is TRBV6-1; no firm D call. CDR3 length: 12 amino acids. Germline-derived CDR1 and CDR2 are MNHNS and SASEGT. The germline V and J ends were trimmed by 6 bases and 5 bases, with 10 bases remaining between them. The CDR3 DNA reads TGTGCCAGCAGCCAGACGGGGACTGAAGCTTTCTTT. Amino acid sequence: CASSQTGTEAFF.

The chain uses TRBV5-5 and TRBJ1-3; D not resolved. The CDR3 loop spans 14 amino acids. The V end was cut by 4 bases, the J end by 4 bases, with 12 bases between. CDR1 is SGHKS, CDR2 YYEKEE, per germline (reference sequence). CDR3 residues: CASSPQTIGNTIYF. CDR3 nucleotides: TGTGCCAGCAGCCCCCAGACCATCGGAAACACCATATATTTT.